The clone carrying this TCR beta chain was seen a single time. Antigen unknown. These data originate in a study of Ad26.COV2.S vaccination and SARS-CoV-2 variants. Germline lookup yields CDR1 SGHAT and CDR2 FQNNGV. V was pared by 0 bases and J by 3 bases, with 12 bases between. This CDR3 has 15 residues. Documented treatment: 15 to 20 received Ad26.COV2.S at low or high dose, single or two shots; roughly five received placebo; per-sample allocation not given. Each sample was drawn 63 days after the first injection (of vaccine or placebo). An adult aged 18-55 years in Boston served as the donor. Its platform was an Ad26 vector, and its expressed antigen was Wuhan-strain SARS-CoV-2 spike. Clones were sequenced by immunoSEQ multiplex PCR, and TCRdb holds only the in-frame ones, with some missing. This table has over 350,000 clones, 80% to 90% appearing once. Findings and caveats of the study: Breadth measured for non-spike TCRs was similar across vaccine and placebo recipients.

V usage is TRBV11-2 and J usage is TRBJ2-7; the D call may be TRBD1 or TRBD2 (5 bases each). Sequencing was performed on peripheral blood, taken in a trial of Ad26.COV2.S vaccine versus placebo. The receptor was derived from a person between 18 and 59 years old who received the Ad26.COV2.S COVID-19 vaccine or a placebo. This chain's CDR3 is CASSLDPGQGYEQYF. CDR3 nucleotide sequence: TGTGCCAGCAGCTTAGACCCGGGGCAGGGCTACGAGCAGTACTTC.